This T cell receptor beta chain was sequenced for a study of blood T cells in healthy people across ages. Looked up from germline, CDR1 is DFQATT and CDR2 is SNEGSKA (reference sequence). V was cut by 4 bases and J by 0 bases, with 17 bases left in between. This CDR3 has 16 amino acids. Primers used in a second PCR of roughly 6 to 12 cycles were a sample-barcoded 5' primer and a J-beta primer mix. MiXCR was run by TCRdb on the 5' RACE reads, yielding one entry per CDR3 protein. This table holds under 2,000,000 distinct CDR3 sequences, about 50% found once. This chain links TRBV20-1 with TRBJ2-3; D is uncertain. Sequenced: blood. This TCR derives from a woman in her thirties or forties in good health. The CDR3: CSAISPLGKSTDTQYF. The CDR3 coding sequence is TGCAGTGCTATAAGCCCCTTGGGGAAGAGCACAGATACGCAGTATTTT.